This record looks at one T cell receptor beta chain sequence and its context. Germline V gives CDR1 SGDLS, CDR2 YYNGEE. J gave up 4 bases and V 3 bases, and 0 bases lay outside the gene matches. The CDR3 is 12 amino acids. Assay: immunoSEQ multiplex PCR; the TCRdb copy retains only in-frame clones and omits some. The data show around 310,000 clones, about 90% seen once. This entry belongs to a study of blood T cell repertoires in COVID-19. Overall study: Samples of COVID-19 (acute and convalescent) were obtained from the United States, Italy and Spain. In each case, the material was cDNA or gDNA derived from T cells, B-cell-depleted T cells, or PBMCs.

Enrollees, about 18 to 89 years old, lived in about two dozen US areas. Assignments of participants to cohorts depended upon their own reported clinical history. The receptor comes from a woman in her thirties who had recovered from COVID-19. The J gene is TRBJ2-5, the V gene TRBV9, with TRBD2 identical over 7 bases. Sequenced material: PBMCs or T cells enriched from blood (not recorded which). The CDR3 reads CASSGLAETQYF. CDR3 in DNA: TGTGCCAGCAGCGGACTAGCAGAGACCCAGTACTTC.